This T cell receptor beta chain is drawn from a study of cytomegalovirus exposure and HLA in healthy donors (dated by TCRdb to the late 2010s). About the full investigation: According to an earlier analysis of 587 of the donors, 200 million or so T cells yielded roughly 100 million unique TCR beta sequences and roughly 280 Gb of sequence data. An early release that covered approximately 600 HLA-typed donors contained approximately 300 gigabases of sequencing data and tens of millions of unique TCR sequences. Among the roughly 430 genotyped donors, around 81% belonged to the genetic ancestry cluster associated with self-reported Caucasian donors. The study was designed to test whether signatures of past pathogen exposure could be identified by cataloging public T cell receptors. The study used immunosequencing to profile the T cell repertoires of some 600 subjects and linked those repertoires to cytomegalovirus serostatus. Along with the roughly 710-subject first cohort, a separate validation cohort of around 110 different subjects was used. To predict cytomegalovirus infection status, the study combined high-throughput TCR immunosequencing, statistical association of individual TCRs with disease status, and machine learning. In a later analysis, previously published TCR beta repertoires from 666 donors were re-analyzed and high-resolution HLA genotyping was added so that TCR occurrence patterns could be studied. Rather than drawing on any new phenotypic data, the later analysis identified candidate immune exposures from TCR beta sequences and the way those sequences occurred across donors. To decide whether each TCR beta V gene segment behaved as functional or pseudogenic, an earlier analysis of some 570 of the donors relied on high-throughput TCR beta sequencing. Donor age, sex, ethnicity and CMV serostatus were collected together with the repertoire data. In a later genetic analysis, genome-wide SNP genotypes for 398 of the 666 donors were used, and that subset was treated as a discovery cohort. All discovery cohort repertoires had been generated using a single sequencing platform. HLA typing covered class I and class II loci at four-digit resolution. Typing coverage varied by locus: roughly 629-630 donors for A, B, C, DRB1 and DQB1; more than 500 for DQA1; more than 600 for DPA1; 450 to 480 for DPB1. Because of strong linkage in the cohort, five DR-DQ haplotypes were treated as single units for association and clustering. Among 398 genotyped donors of the cohort, an average of approximately 240,000 unique TCR beta nucleotide sequences were sequenced per donor, roughly 18% of them non-productive.

What the study reported, not specific to this receptor: In an earlier analysis of some 550 of the donors, most TCR beta V segments were observed in productive rearrangements about 87% or about 30% of the time, broadly matching IMGT annotations. A further reported finding was that TCR beta sequences accurately predicted the HLA-A and HLA-B alleles for most subjects in the first cohort. Three of the identified cytomegalovirus-associated TCR beta chains were confirmed in vitro to be specific for cytomegalovirus antigens. This cohort had only TCR beta chains sequenced, and the lack of alpha or paired-chain data limited which features could be detected. The sequencing pipeline was judged likely to have produced a cluster of highly shared sequence variants as a technical artifact. In a later analysis, HLA-associated TCR beta chains showed more clonal expansion and lower generation probabilities than non-associated chains that were equally common. A later analysis associated about 18,000 TCR beta sequences with specific HLA alleles at a false discovery rate of 0.05. In the study, 150 to 200 TCR beta chains were listed as associated with cytomegalovirus. HLA typing was unavailable for some donors at each locus, so association tests used only the typed subset. Compared with the approximately 600-donor mean, donors in an Asian-associated ancestry cluster had fewer N-insertions in productive TCRs, according to a later genetic analysis. Most TCR sequences were seen in very few donors, while some public TCRs were found in many individuals. The classifier was reported to diagnose cytomegalovirus status with high specificity and sensitivity in both the original and validation cohorts. When HLA alleles, especially DR and DQ, strongly co-occurred, attributing TCR associations to individual alleles was difficult. Because the 87-base-pair reads could not distinguish some IMGT-functional V segments, including TRBV6-2 and TRBV6-3, those segments were excluded. The earlier analysis of around 600 of the donors excluded approximately 17 rarely observed V segments, including chromosome 9 orphons, because counts were too low. In a later analysis, the rate of TCR association differed among HLA loci, with DRB1 alleles having the most associated TCRs and HLA-C alleles having the fewest. Linkage disequilibrium might explain the correlated functional status among segregating V segments, but an unknown experimental factor could not be excluded. The authors suggested that the approach could potentially be extended to other disease states and immunological phenotypes. An association between a missense DCLRE1C variant and V-gene and J-gene trimming of TCR beta chains was found in a later genetic analysis and replicated in an independent cohort. In a later analysis, several top co-occurrence clusters were reported to appear linked to parvovirus B19, influenza, CMV and Epstein-Barr virus. The only immune exposure information available for the cohort was CMV serostatus. Roughly uniform sequencing depth across donors was assumed in presence/absence analyses, although this assumption may not hold. In a later analysis, most CMV-associated TCR beta chains were found to appear HLA-restricted, with HLA associations seemingly driven largely by CMV exposure.

Measured from the cysteine to the phenylalanine, the CDR3 is 15 residues long. Only the CDR3 part of the read is kept: 45 bases, read in frame from the first base. Reading the germline V gene (reference sequence) gives CDR1 SGHNT and CDR2 YYREEE. The V end gives up 2 bases and the J end 2 bases, leaving 4 bases in the junction not matched to a gene. The cohort was made up of roughly 670 healthy bone marrow donors. Cohort members were all nominally healthy when sampled, although unrecorded immune exposures were likely present. The donor tested CMV seropositive and was one of the 289 seropositive cohort members. Every donor gave a peripheral blood sample, and the peripheral blood mononuclear cells from that sample were used for TCR beta sequencing. The Qiagen DNeasy Blood Extraction Kit was used to extract genomic DNA from the blood cell samples. Library generation was performed with the immunoSEQ multiplex PCR assay. A mixture of 60 forward primers for TCR Vbeta segments and 13 reverse primers for TCR Jbeta segments was used in the multiplex PCR. A multiplex PCR assay on genomic DNA amplified the CDR3 region of rearranged TCR beta genes. The Illumina HiSeq System was used to sequence the amplified TCR beta libraries as 87-base-pair reads. The original methods were these. Across the 670 or so repertoires, a later analysis counted 60 million to 90 million unique TCR beta chains, 9.5 million to 13 million of which were shared by at least two donors. Raw reads were error-corrected and collapsed into unique sequences by a nearest-neighbor algorithm in which closely related sequences were merged to remove PCR and sequencing errors. V, D and J gene segments were assigned by aligning CDR3 sequences to IMGT reference sequences. For a sequence to be retained, a match of at least six nucleotides was required to both a V gene segment and a J gene segment. Rearrangements were called productive when the CDR3 lacked stop codons and stayed in frame with V and J; all others were non-productive. CDR3 was defined by IMGT convention, running from the second conserved V-encoded cysteine to the conserved J-encoded phenylalanine. In an earlier analysis of more than 550 of the donors, sequences lacking an unambiguous match to a single V gene segment were excluded. In an earlier analysis of approximately 500 of the donors, a V segment was called functional when productive rearrangements were above 56.7%, and segregating when the standard deviation between donors exceeded 5%. A statistical classification framework was developed to diagnose cytomegalovirus status using the catalog of TCR beta chain sequences. V and J gene assignment, in a later analysis, came from comparing TCR nucleotide sequences with IMGT/GENE-DB human TR gene sequences. The TCRdist pipeline was used in a later analysis to assign CDR3 sequences and most-parsimonious VDJ recombination scenarios. In a later analysis, each TCR beta chain was defined by its CDR3 amino acid sequence together with its V-gene family, and reads without a unique V-gene family were excluded. To address suspected cross-contamination and a sequencing artifact, a later analysis removed approximately 590 highly shared, low-generation-probability nucleotide sequences. In a later analysis, a clonal expansion index was calculated for each public chain from normalized within-repertoire ranks of inferred template counts. Generation probabilities in a later analysis came from a VDJ recombination model fitted to out-of-frame rearrangements, and those results were checked against IGoR. A later analysis scored TCR-TCR, TCR-HLA and TCR-CMV co-occurrence with hypergeometric tests, applying a repertoire-size bias correction to TCR pairs. In a later analysis, false discovery rates were estimated by permuting HLA or CMV assignments 20 times. In a later analysis, co-occurring TCRs were grouped with DBSCAN, and TCRdist sequence similarity was added when clustering was performed within HLA-allele-positive subsets. Co-occurrence clustering excluded repertoires with fewer than 30,000 or more than 120,000 public chains, plus five with anomalous nucleotide sharing. TCRdb limited this immuneACCESS table to in-frame rearrangements with V and J called. A share of clones is missing; checked studies link under half to unresolved V genes, and the rest is unexplained. V and J calls plus clone size are reproduced from that table; the DNA served to infer D and trimming. For this sample the table gives 95,000 to 150,000 clones, of which around three quarters were detected only once. The ten biggest clones cover around 5.5% of the sample.

Worth noting for this clone: The specificity of this receptor is unknown. The sample holds no much larger clone one base away, and base qualities are not on file.

Recombination joined TRBV5-4 with TRBJ2-3; TRBD2 matches 8 bases in the middle. The sample consisted of PBMCs. This receptor was taken from a man between 18 and 35 years old in good health and CMV-seropositive. The CDR3 protein: CASSFERGNTDTQYF. The sequenced DNA is TGTGCCAGCAGCTTCGAGCGGGGGAACACAGATACGCAGTATTTT.